This T cell receptor beta chain originates from a study of post-analysis software for immune sequencing data. Overall study context: Included among the disease courses, which were recorded for the cohort, were relapsing-remitting, secondary progressive and progressive-relapsing multiple sclerosis.

Germline CDR1 and CDR2: SGHVS and FQNEAQ. The CDR3 sequence is 20 residues long. With 0 bases clipped from V and 4 bases from J, the junction kept 17 bases outside the gene matches. Concerning this clonotype itself: Its specificity is unknown.

Study-wide findings and caveats: Roughly 5 TRBV segments, TRBV5-6, TRBV5-1 and TRBV20-1 among them, were found more frequent in patients than controls.

Tagging with unique molecular identifiers was a feature of the TCR beta cDNA libraries. TCRdb used MiXCR to reprocess the PCR reads, holding one entry per CDR3 protein. This table holds hundreds of thousands of distinct CDR3 sequences, approximately 60% found once. The TCR was taken from a girl aged 2 to 9 with multiple sclerosis. Material for sequencing was blood. The chain links TRBV7-8 to TRBJ2-5; 10 nucleotides align to TRBD2. CDR3 nucleotides: TGTGCCAGCAGCTTAGCCTTTTTGACTAGCGGGCGACCATTGGGAGAGACCCAGTACTTC. Protein sequence: CASSLAFLTSGRPLGETQYF.